A selection of T cell receptor beta chains follows, all from one sample in a study of shared clonotypes between healthy human individuals. Sequencing used immunoSEQ multiplex PCR; TCRdb keeps in-frame clones, though not all of them. Found here are roughly 2,000,000 clones, approximately 94% of them singletons; the top ten hold 1.2%. The sequenced sample was naive CD8+ T cells sorted from blood. All receptors come from a man between 18 and 35 years old in good health. Each CDR3 is given with its conserved first and last residue. D genes are given only for firm matches. Only part of the rows carry a size: once, few, many, or a class if the clone is expanded.

J gene | V gene | D gene | clone size | CDR3 DNA | CDR3 protein
TRBJ2-5 | TRBV28 | - | - | TGTGCCAGCAGTTGGGTACAAGGGGAGGCCCAAGAGACCCAGTACTTC | CASSWVQGEAQETQYF
TRBJ2-7 | TRBV28 | - | - | TGTGCCAGCACAGGCGGCAGCTCCTACGAGCAGTACTTC | CASTGGSSYEQYF
TRBJ2-6 | TRBV30 | TRBD1 | once | TGTGCCTGGAATCAGGACAGGGAAAACTCTGGGGCCAACGTCCTGACTTTC | CAWNQDRENSGANVLTF
TRBJ1-4 | TRBV6-6 | TRBD1 | many | TGTGCCAGCAAAACAGGGGTGGGAGGTGAAAAACTGTTTTTT | CASKTGVGGEKLFF
TRBJ1-1 | TRBV11-2 | - | - | TGTGCCAGCAGCTTAGAGGCGGGCTGGGACACTGAAGCTTTCTTT | CASSLEAGWDTEAFF
TRBJ2-5 | TRBV6-5 | - | - | TGTGCCAGCAGTTATCAAGAAGGGGGGTCAGGGGAGACCCAGTACTTC | CASSYQEGGSGETQYF
TRBJ1-4 | TRBV9 | - | - | TGTGCCAGCAGCGTGAATGGTAATGAAAAACTGTTTTTT | CASSVNGNEKLFF
TRBJ1-5 | TRBV5-1 | - | once | TGCGCCAGCAGCACCACGAGAGGACAGCCCCAGCATTTT | CASSTTRGQPQHF
TRBJ1-1 | TRBV7-9 | - | - | TGTGCCAGCAGCTTATATTACTTAAGGGGTGAGAACACTGAAGCTTTCTTT | CASSLYYLRGENTEAFF
TRBJ2-2 | TRBV19 | TRBD1 | - | TGTGCCAGTAGTTTTCTGGACAGGGTGGGGACCGGGGAGCTGTTTTTT | CASSFLDRVGTGELFF
TRBJ2-7 | TRBV7-6 | - | - | TGTGCCAGCAGCCAAACGACAGGAGCGGACGAGCAGTACTTC | CASSQTTGADEQYF
TRBJ2-7 | TRBV11-2 | - | - | TGTGCCAGCAGCTTAGACAGGGGATGGGGTCTGGAGCAGTACTTC | CASSLDRGWGLEQYF
TRBJ1-2 | TRBV19 | - | - | TGTGCCAGTAGTCCGTACCCAGGGCCAGATAACTATGGCTACACCTTC | CASSPYPGPDNYGYTF
TRBJ1-2 | TRBV11-2 | TRBD1 | - | TGTGCCAGCAGCCCAGACAGGGGGCAAGGCTACACCTTC | CASSPDRGQGYTF
TRBJ2-7 | TRBV29-1 | - | - | TGCAGCGTTGAGGGGGAGCCCGACGAGCAGTACTTC | CSVEGEPDEQYF
TRBJ2-1 | TRBV7-7 | TRBD2 | - | TGTGCTAGCAGCCCCGGGGGGGGCGTGGGGTATGAGCAGTTCTTC | CASSPGGGVGYEQFF
TRBJ2-1 | TRBV7-2 | - | - | TGTGCCAGCAGCTTAGGTCCGGGACTCGGGTTCTTC | CASSLGPGLGFF
TRBJ2-1 | TRBV7-9 | TRBD2 | - | TGTGCCAGCAGCTTAGTGGTTAGCGGGGCCCACAATGAGCAGTTCTTC | CASSLVVSGAHNEQFF
TRBJ1-5 | TRBV4-1 | - | - | TGCGCCAGCAGCCACCCCAAACGGGGGGTGAATCAGCCCCAGCATTTT | CASSHPKRGVNQPQHF
TRBJ2-1 | TRBV5-1 | TRBD1 | once | TGCGCCAGCAGCTCGGCGGGGACAGGGAACTACAATGAGCAGTTCTTC | CASSSAGTGNYNEQFF
TRBJ2-7 | TRBV4-3 | TRBD2 | - | TGCGCCAGCAGCCAAGAGGTGCTAGCGGGAGAAGGTTCCTACGAGCAGTACTTC | CASSQEVLAGEGSYEQYF
TRBJ1-1 | TRBV25-1 | - | - | TGTGCCAGCAGTGACCTGGGACTGTGGGACACTGAAGCTTTCTTT | CASSDLGLWDTEAFF
TRBJ2-5 | TRBV5-1 | - | - | TGCGCCAGCAGCTTGGCCGAGGGCTTTCGCAACCAAGAGACCCAGTACTTC | CASSLAEGFRNQETQYF
TRBJ2-1 | TRBV6-5 | - | - | TGTGCCAGCAGTCCTGACGGTTACAATGAGCAGTTCTTC | CASSPDGYNEQFF
TRBJ2-1 | TRBV9 | TRBD2 | - | TGTGCCAGCAGCGTAGGGGGCCTAGCGGCTAACAATGAGCAGTTCTTC | CASSVGGLAANNEQFF
TRBJ2-7 | TRBV11-2 | - | - | TGTGCCAGCAGCGATCGACACTACGAGCAGTACTTC | CASSDRHYEQYF
TRBJ2-1 | TRBV6-1 | TRBD2 | - | TGTGCCAGCAGTGTCAGCGGGGGCCACAATGAGCAGTTCTTC | CASSVSGGHNEQFF
TRBJ1-4 | TRBV6-6 | - | - | TGTGCCAGCAGTTACCCGACCCGGGGGGGGCATGAAAAACTGTTTTTT | CASSYPTRGGHEKLFF
TRBJ2-1 | TRBV29-1 | TRBD1 | - | TGCAGCGGACAGGGGGGGGTCTCGAATGAGCAGTTCTTC | CSGQGGVSNEQFF
TRBJ2-7 | TRBV4-1 | TRBD2 | - | TGCGCCAGCAGCCAAGACAGCCTAGCGGGGTTCCTGGTATACGAGCAGTACTTC | CASSQDSLAGFLVYEQYF
TRBJ1-5 | TRBV7-9 | TRBD1 | - | TGTGCCAGCAGCTTAGCGGGGACAGGGAGGCAGCCCCAGCATTTT | CASSLAGTGRQPQHF